These 2 T cell receptor beta chains came from one sample sequenced in a study of blood T cell repertoires in COVID-19. Repertoires were generated with immunoSEQ multiplex PCR, while TCRdb's copy carries only in-frame clones and drops some. The data hold a few hundred thousand clones, with approximately 83% observed a single time. The specimen was peripheral blood. All receptors derive from a woman aged 55-75 years with acute or convalescent COVID-19.

This chain uses TRBV6-5 with TRBJ2-1; possible D gene TRBD1, 6 bases. The germline gives CDR1 MNHEY, CDR2 SVGAGI. The CDR3 contains 13 residues. Trimming cost V 10 bases and J 6 bases, with 16 bases left between them. CDR3 sequence reads: CATHPLGGNEQFF. The CDR3, as DNA: TGTGCCACCCACCCCCTAGGGGGCAATGAGCAGTTCTTC.

This chain links TRBV7-8 with TRBJ2-7; TRBD1 aligns across 10 bases. The germline V gene encodes CDR1 SGHVS and CDR2 FQNEAQ. CDR3 length equals 16 residues. After removal of 1 base from V and 2 bases from J, the junction contained 5 bases not matched to a gene. CDR3 bases: TGTGCCAGCAGCTTAGTCACCGGGACAGGGGCCTACGAGCAGTACTTC. Translated: CASSLVTGTGAYEQYF.